A single sample gave rise to the 23 T cell receptor beta chains below, sequenced in a study of beta chain features in type 1 diabetes. The isolated RNA, all of it, was reverse transcribed, so expressed TCRB transcripts were what got sequenced. Only in-frame clones appear in the TCRdb table, and some are missing; sequencing was by immunoSEQ multiplex PCR. The table lists a few hundred thousand clones, 25% to 30% of them singletons, with 3% to 4% in the top ten. Sequencing was done on a sample of central memory CD4+ T cells from blood. The receptor set was obtained from a man between 25 and 39 years old in good health.

This clone appeared a few times. The chain recombines TRBV2 with TRBJ1-5, with TRBD1 as a possible D gene (5 bases). CDR3 length: 15 residues. Germline lookup yields CDR1 SNHLY and CDR2 FYNNEI. CDR3 loop: CASGRDLESNQPQHF. The CDR3 DNA is TGTGCGAGCGGCCGGGACCTGGAATCCAATCAGCCCCAGCATTTT.

The V gene is TRBV2, the J gene TRBJ2-7, with TRBD1 matching 9 bases. Per the germline V gene, CDR1 is SNHLY and CDR2 is FYNNEI. Trimming at V came to 7 bases and at J to 2 bases, leaving 3 bases not matched to a gene. The CDR3 is 13 residues long. The CDR3 sequence is CASTGTGTYEQYF. In nucleotides, the CDR3 is TGTGCCAGCACCGGGACAGGGACCTACGAGCAGTACTTC. Complete variable domain (other parts from reference TRBV2 and TRBJ2-7): EPEVTQTPSHQVTQMGQEVILRCVPISNHLYFYWYRQILGQKVEFLVSFYNNEISEKSEIFDDQFSVERPDGSNFTLKIRSTKLEDSAMYFCASTGTGTYEQYFGPGTRLTVT.

The rearrangement joins TRBV14 to TRBJ2-3; D gene unclear. The length of the CDR3 is 13 residues. Germline V CDR1 and CDR2: SGHDN, FVKESK. V lost 2 bases, J lost 3 bases, and 6 bases lay in between. The CDR3 reads CASSQFNTDTQYF. The CDR3 region has the DNA TGTGCCAGCAGCCAATTTAATACAGATACGCAGTATTTT.

This clone was counted only a few times. This chain connects TRBV30 to TRBJ2-5, with D unclear. V lost 5 bases and J 0 bases, leaving 4 bases between the germline ends. The V gene's germline CDR1 is GTSNPN and CDR2 SVGIG (reference sequence). This CDR3 region has 11 residues. CDR3 sequence (DNA): TGTGCCTGGGGAAACCAAGAGACCCAGTACTTC. Translated: CAWGNQETQYF.

This clone was observed a few times. The V gene is TRBV7-7, the J gene TRBJ2-1; 9 nucleotides align to TRBD1. The ends lost 2 bases at V and 3 bases at J; junction bases unmatched: 5. CDR3 size: 16 residues. Germline assignment: CDR1 SSHAT and CDR2 FNYEAQ (reference sequence). CDR3 nucleotide sequence: TGTGCCAGCAGCTTAAGGCTGGGACAGGGCTACAATGAGCAGTTCTTC. Translating it yields CASSLRLGQGYNEQFF. The full variable domain, its missing parts supplied by reference TRBV7-7 and TRBJ2-1, is GAGVSQSPRYKVTKRGQDVTLRCDPISSHATLYWYQQALGQGPEFLTYFNYEAQPDKSGLPSDRFSAERPEGSISTLTIQRTEQRDSAMYRCASSLRLGQGYNEQFFGPGTRLTVL.

Of note for this clone: The sample has other DNA sequences that encode this CDR3 too. The V call is TRBV18, the J call TRBJ2-5, with D hard to call. The CDR3 is made up of 11 amino acids. Germline V CDR1 and CDR2: KGHSH, LQKENI. Trimming left V 3 bases short and J 3 bases short, with 2 bases between. Here the CDR3 reads CASSPEETQYF. The CDR3 DNA reads as TGTGCCAGCTCACCCGAAGAGACCCAGTACTTC. The variable domain in full, with the rest retrieved from reference TRBV18 and TRBJ2-5, is NAGVMQNPRHLVRRRGQEARLRCSPMKGHSHVYWYRQLPEEGLKFMVYLQKENIIDESGMPKERFSAEFPKEGPSILRIQQVVRGDSAAYFCASSPEETQYFGPGTRLLVL.

This clone was counted only a few times. V usage is TRBV2 and J usage is TRBJ2-1; no reliable D call. Trimming removed 8 bases from V and 6 bases from J, with 11 bases in between. The CDR3 length is 12 residues. In germline, CDR1 is SNHLY, CDR2 FYNNEI. CDR3 residues: CASARQANEQFF. CDR3 bases: TGTGCCAGCGCTAGGCAGGCCAATGAGCAGTTCTTC.

This clone was seen only a few times. This rearrangement joins TRBV25-1 to TRBJ2-3; TRBD2 matches at 13 bases. Trimming at V came to 4 bases and at J to 3 bases, leaving 10 bases not matched to a gene. CDR3 length: 18 amino acids. The germline V gene encodes CDR1 MGHDK and CDR2 SYGVNS. In nucleotides, the CDR3 is TGTGCCAGCAGTGGACCCCTTGGGACTAGCGGGGCAACAGATACGCAGTATTTT. Protein sequence: CASSGPLGTSGATDTQYF.

The V gene is TRBV11-3, the J gene TRBJ2-5; D is ambiguous. V dropped 1 base and J dropped 1 base, with 4 bases sitting between them. This CDR3 contains 13 residues. Germline V gives CDR1 SGHNT, CDR2 YENEEA. DNA for the CDR3: TGTGCCAGCAGCTTAGTTTTCCAAGAGACCCAGTACTTC. Translating gives CASSLVFQETQYF.

This chain connects TRBV19 to TRBJ2-3; TRBD1 might be the D (5 bases). Between the trimmed V and J ends, which lost 5 bases and 4 bases, there was a span of 13 bases. Germline V gene data show CDR1 as LNHDA and CDR2 as SQIVND (reference sequence). The CDR3 is made up of 14 amino acids. The CDR3 loop is CASSSGHRPDTQYF. CDR3 bases: TGTGCCAGTAGTTCTGGACATCGTCCAGATACGCAGTATTTT.

This clone showed up just a few times. The rearrangement joins TRBV19 to TRBJ2-7; D call uncertain. The CDR3 length is 13 residues. The V end was cut by 5 bases, the J end by 4 bases, with 12 bases between. Germline lookup yields CDR1 LNHDA and CDR2 SQIVND (reference sequence). The CDR3 region is CASSSGPPYEQYF. The CDR3 DNA is TGTGCCAGTAGTTCCGGTCCTCCGTACGAGCAGTACTTC. The variable domain in full, completed from reference TRBV19 and TRBJ2-7, reads DGGITQSPKYLFRKEGQNVTLSCEQNLNHDAMYWYRQDPGQGLRLIYYSQIVNDFQKGDIAEGYSVSREKKESFPLTVTSAQKNPTAFYLCASSSGPPYEQYFGPGTRLTVT.

The V call is TRBV29-1, the J call TRBJ2-5, with D possibly matching TRBD1 (6 bases). Trimming removed 4 bases from V and 3 bases from J, with 15 bases in between. Germline CDR1 and CDR2: SQVTM and ANQGSEA. CDR3 length: 14 residues. This CDR3 is CSVGVGAAEETQYF. CDR3 in DNA: TGCAGCGTTGGCGTGGGGGCAGCGGAAGAGACCCAGTACTTC.

This clone was counted between two and nine times. This chain links TRBV6-1 with TRBJ2-7; a possible D gene is TRBD1 (5 bases). The CDR3 spans 14 residues. The germline CDR1 and CDR2 sequences are MNHNS and SASEGT. V gave up 7 bases and J gave up 2 bases, with 15 bases separating them. This CDR3 reads CASTSTAFTYEQYF. The CDR3 DNA follows: TGTGCCAGCACCTCGACAGCCTTTACCTACGAGCAGTACTTC.

This clone came up once. The rearrangement joins TRBV4-2 to TRBJ1-2; D is possibly TRBD1 (6 bases). Trimming took off 4 bases at V and 2 bases at J, with 11 bases between the two ends. The CDR3 contains 14 residues. Germline CDR1 is LGHNA and CDR2 is YNFKEQ. The chain's CDR3 is CASSPDSSNYGYTF. Here the CDR3 DNA reads TGTGCCAGCAGCCCGGACAGTTCGAACTATGGCTACACCTTC.

This clone was picked up a small number of times. The chain employs TRBV7-9 and TRBJ1-2; D is unclear. V was cut by 4 bases and J by 0 bases, with 12 bases left in between. The CDR3 length is 15 residues. CDR1 and CDR2 (germline): SEHNR, FQNEAQ (reference sequence). The CDR3 nucleotides are TGTGCCAGCAGCTCGGTTGCGGTCGCTAACTATGGCTACACCTTC. It codes for CASSSVAVANYGYTF.

On this clone: In the same sample, other DNA sequences code for this CDR3. The V and J genes are TRBV5-1 and TRBJ1-1; D is unresolved. This CDR3 has 14 residues. Germline V gives CDR1 SGHRS, CDR2 YFSETQ. Trimming cost V 0 bases and J 1 base, with 7 bases left between them. The CDR3: CASSLATANTEAFF. Here the CDR3 DNA reads TGCGCCAGCAGCTTGGCAACTGCGAACACTGAAGCTTTCTTT.

Only a few counts were recorded for this clone. A clone one base away is much larger, so this may be a read error. Other DNA sequences in the sample encode the same CDR3. This chain connects TRBV10-3 to TRBJ2-7; either TRBD1 or TRBD2 may fit D (5 bases each). From germline, CDR1 is ENHRY and CDR2 SYGVKD. This CDR3 has 14 residues. V was cut by 3 bases and J by 5 bases, with 14 bases left in between. This CDR3 is CAISDGRDGDEQYF. CDR3 nucleotide sequence: TGTGCCATCAGTGATGGACGGGACGGGGACGAGCAGTACTTC.

This clone has a handful of counts. The J gene is TRBJ2-3, the V gene TRBV5-1, with no clear D. This CDR3 region has 13 residues. Germline V gives CDR1 SGHRS, CDR2 YFSETQ. Trimming shortened V by 3 bases and J by 0 bases, and 5 bases separated the two germline ends. The CDR3 DNA follows: TGCGCCAGCAGCTCGGTTAGCACAGATACGCAGTATTTT. Encoded protein: CASSSVSTDTQYF.

In nucleotides, the CDR3 is TGTGCCAGCAGCTTAGATGCTGGCGTACCCGGGGAGCTGTTTTTT. Translation: CASSLDAGVPGELFF. The chain employs TRBV11-2 and TRBJ2-2; D not resolved. Trimming removed 0 bases from V and 6 bases from J, with 11 bases in between. The germline gives CDR1 SGHAT, CDR2 FQNNGV. The CDR3 is 15 residues long.

This clone was detected ten times or more. The chain joins TRBV19 to TRBJ2-1; TRBD1 is a possible D gene (5 bases). Germline V lookup: CDR1 LNHDA, CDR2 SQIVND (reference sequence). This CDR3 contains 15 residues. Trimming cost V 3 bases and J 3 bases, with 12 bases left between them. CDR3 sequence reads: CASSIGQGYYNEQFF. The CDR3 bases are TGTGCCAGTAGTATTGGGCAGGGTTACTACAATGAGCAGTTCTTC.

This clone was observed a few times. No conserved phenylalanine or tryptophan is present at the end of the CDR3, so a read error is the likely explanation. The chain uses TRBV29-1 and TRBJ1-1; D is ambiguous. The CDR3 is 12 residues long. Germline V lookup: CDR1 SQVTM, CDR2 ANQGSEA. Deletions cut 5 bases from V and 1 base from J, with 8 bases between. In nucleotides, the CDR3 is TGCAGCGTTCGGACGGGGAACACTGAAGCTTTCCTT. It yields the protein CSVRTGNTEAFL.

This chain uses TRBV5-6 with TRBJ1-5, with a possible D match to TRBD1 (6 bases). V lost 1 base and J 6 bases, leaving 8 bases between the germline ends. This CDR3 has 13 residues. Germline V gene lookup returns CDR1 SGHDT and CDR2 YYEEEE. DNA of the CDR3: TGTGCCAGCAGCTTGACAGGGACTCAGCCCCAGCATTTT. Protein: CASSLTGTQPQHF.

The chain carries TRBV29-1 and TRBJ2-2; D is undetermined. Germline CDR1 is SQVTM and CDR2 is ANQGSEA. V was pared by 1 base and J by 0 bases, with 6 bases between. The CDR3 contains 14 residues. The CDR3 here is CSVEVRTNTGELFF. The CDR3 nucleotides are TGCAGCGTTGAAGTGAGGACGAACACCGGGGAGCTGTTTTTT.